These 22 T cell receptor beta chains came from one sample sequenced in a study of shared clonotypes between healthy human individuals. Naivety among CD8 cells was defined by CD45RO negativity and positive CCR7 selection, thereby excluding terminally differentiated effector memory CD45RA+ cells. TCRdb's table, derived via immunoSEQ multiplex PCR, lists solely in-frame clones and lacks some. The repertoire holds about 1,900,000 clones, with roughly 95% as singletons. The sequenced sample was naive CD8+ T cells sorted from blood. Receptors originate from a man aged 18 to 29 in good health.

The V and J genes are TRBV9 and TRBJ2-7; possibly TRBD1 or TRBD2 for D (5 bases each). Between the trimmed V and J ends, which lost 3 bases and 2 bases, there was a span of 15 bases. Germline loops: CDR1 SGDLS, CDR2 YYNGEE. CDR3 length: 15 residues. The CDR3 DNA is TGTGCCAGCAGCGCGCAGGGAGACGCTGCCTACGAGCAGTACTTC. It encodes CASSAQGDAAYEQYF.

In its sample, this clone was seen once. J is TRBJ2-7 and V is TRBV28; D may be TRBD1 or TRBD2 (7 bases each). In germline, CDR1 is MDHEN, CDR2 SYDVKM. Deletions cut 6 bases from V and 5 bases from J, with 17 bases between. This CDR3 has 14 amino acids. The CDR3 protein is CASSLRGGDDEQYF. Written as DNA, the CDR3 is TGTGCCAGCAGCCTCAGGGGGGGGGACGACGAGCAGTACTTC.

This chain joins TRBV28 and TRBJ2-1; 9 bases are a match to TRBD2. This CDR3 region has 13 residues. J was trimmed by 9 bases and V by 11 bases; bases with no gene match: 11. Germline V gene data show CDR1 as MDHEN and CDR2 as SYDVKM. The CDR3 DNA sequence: TGTGCCGGATGTAGCGGGAGTTGTGTTGAGCAGTTCTTC. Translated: CAGCSGSCVEQFF.

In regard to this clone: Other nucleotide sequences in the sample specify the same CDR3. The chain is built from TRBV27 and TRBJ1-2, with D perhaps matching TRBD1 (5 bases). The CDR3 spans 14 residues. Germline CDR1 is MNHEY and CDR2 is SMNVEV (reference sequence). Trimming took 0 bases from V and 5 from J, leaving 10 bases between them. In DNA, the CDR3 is TGTGCCAGCAGTTTATCGGGGGGGACGTATGGCTACACCTTC. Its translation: CASSLSGGTYGYTF.

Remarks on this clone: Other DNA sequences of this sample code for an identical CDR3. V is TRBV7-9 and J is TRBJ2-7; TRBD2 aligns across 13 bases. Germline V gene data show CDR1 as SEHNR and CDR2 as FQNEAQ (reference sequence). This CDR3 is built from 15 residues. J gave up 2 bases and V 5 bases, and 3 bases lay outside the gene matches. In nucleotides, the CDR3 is TGTGCCAGCAGCCAAACTAGCGGGAGGGCCTACGAGCAGTACTTC. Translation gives CASSQTSGRAYEQYF.

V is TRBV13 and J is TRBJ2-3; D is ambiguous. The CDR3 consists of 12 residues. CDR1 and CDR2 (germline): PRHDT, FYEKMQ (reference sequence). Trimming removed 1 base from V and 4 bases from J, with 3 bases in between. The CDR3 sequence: CASSLVPDTQYF. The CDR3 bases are TGTGCCAGCAGCTTAGTCCCAGATACGCAGTATTTT.

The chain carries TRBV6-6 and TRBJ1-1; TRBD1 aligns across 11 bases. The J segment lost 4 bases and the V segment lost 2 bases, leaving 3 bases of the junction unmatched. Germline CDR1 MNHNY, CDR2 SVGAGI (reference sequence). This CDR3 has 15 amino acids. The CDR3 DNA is TGTGCCAGCAGTTACACCGGGACAGGGGGCACTGAAGCTTTCTTT. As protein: CASSYTGTGGTEAFF.

CDR3 in amino acids: CASSLEQGYSNQPQHF. The DNA of the CDR3 is TGTGCCAGCAGCTTGGAACAGGGGTATAGCAATCAGCCCCAGCATTTT. This sequence joins TRBV7-8 and TRBJ1-5; 7 nucleotides align to TRBD1. V lost 3 bases to trimming and J lost 0 bases; unmatched junction nucleotides: 5. CDR3 length: 16 amino acids. CDR1 and CDR2 from the germline V gene are SGHVS and FQNEAQ. The complete variable domain, with remaining parts taken from reference TRBV7-8 and TRBJ1-5, reads GAGVSQSPRYKVAKRGQDVALRCDPISGHVSLFWYQQALGQGPEFLTYFQNEAQLDKSGLPSDRFFAERPEGSVSTLKIQRTQQEDSAVYLCASSLEQGYSNQPQHFGDGTRLSIL.

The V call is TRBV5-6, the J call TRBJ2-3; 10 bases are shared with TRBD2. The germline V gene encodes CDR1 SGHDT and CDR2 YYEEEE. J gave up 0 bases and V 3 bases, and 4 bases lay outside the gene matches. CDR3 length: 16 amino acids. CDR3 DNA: TGTGCCAGCAGCTGGGAACTAGCGGGGAGCACAGATACGCAGTATTTT. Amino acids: CASSWELAGSTDTQYF.

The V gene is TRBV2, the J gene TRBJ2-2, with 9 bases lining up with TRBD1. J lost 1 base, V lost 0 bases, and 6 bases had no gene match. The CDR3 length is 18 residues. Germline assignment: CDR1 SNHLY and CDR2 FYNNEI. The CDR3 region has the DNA TGTGCCAGCAGTGAAGCGACCCCGGGACAGGGGAACACCGGGGAGCTGTTTTTT. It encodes CASSEATPGQGNTGELFF.

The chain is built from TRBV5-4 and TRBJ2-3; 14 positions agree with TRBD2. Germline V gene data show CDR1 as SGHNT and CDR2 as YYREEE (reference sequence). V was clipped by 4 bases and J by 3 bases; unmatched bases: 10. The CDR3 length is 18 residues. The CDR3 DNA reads TGTGCCAGCAGCCCGCCGGGACTAGCGGGGGAAGGGACAGATACGCAGTATTTT. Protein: CASSPPGLAGEGTDTQYF.

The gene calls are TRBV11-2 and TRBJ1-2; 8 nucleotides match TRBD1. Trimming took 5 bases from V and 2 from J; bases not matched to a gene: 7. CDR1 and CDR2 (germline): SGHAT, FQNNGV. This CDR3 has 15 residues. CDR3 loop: CASSLRTGQNYGYTF. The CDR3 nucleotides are TGTGCCAGCAGCCTTAGGACAGGGCAGAACTATGGCTACACCTTC.

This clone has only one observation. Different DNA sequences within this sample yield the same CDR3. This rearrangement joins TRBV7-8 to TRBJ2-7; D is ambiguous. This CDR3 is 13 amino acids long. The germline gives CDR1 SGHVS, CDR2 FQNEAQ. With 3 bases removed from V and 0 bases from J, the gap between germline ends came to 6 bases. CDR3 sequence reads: CASSFHSSYEQYF. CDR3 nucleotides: TGTGCCAGCAGCTTTCACAGCTCCTACGAGCAGTACTTC.

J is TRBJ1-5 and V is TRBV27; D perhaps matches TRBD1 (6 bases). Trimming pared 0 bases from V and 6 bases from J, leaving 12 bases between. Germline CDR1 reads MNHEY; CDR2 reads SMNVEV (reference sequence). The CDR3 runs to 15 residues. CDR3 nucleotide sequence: TGTGCCAGCAGTTTATCGATAACAGGGTTTCAGCCCCAGCATTTT. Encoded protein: CASSLSITGFQPQHF.

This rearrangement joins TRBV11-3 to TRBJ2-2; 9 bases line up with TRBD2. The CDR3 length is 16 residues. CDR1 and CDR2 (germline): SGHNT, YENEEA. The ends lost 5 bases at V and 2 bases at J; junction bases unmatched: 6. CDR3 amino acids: CASSLRTSENTGELFF. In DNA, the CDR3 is TGTGCCAGCAGCCTCCGGACTAGCGAAAACACCGGGGAGCTGTTTTTT.

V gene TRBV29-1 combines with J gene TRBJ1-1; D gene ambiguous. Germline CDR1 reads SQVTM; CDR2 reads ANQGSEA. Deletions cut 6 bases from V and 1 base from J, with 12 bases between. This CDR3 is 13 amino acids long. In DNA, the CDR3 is TGCAGCGTAGAGGGATTGGAGAACACTGAAGCTTTCTTT. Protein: CSVEGLENTEAFF.

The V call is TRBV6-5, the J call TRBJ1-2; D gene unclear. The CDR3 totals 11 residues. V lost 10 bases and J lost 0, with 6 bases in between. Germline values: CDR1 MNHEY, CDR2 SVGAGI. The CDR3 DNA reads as TGTGCCACATCCCCTAACTATGGCTACACCTTC. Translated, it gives CATSPNYGYTF.

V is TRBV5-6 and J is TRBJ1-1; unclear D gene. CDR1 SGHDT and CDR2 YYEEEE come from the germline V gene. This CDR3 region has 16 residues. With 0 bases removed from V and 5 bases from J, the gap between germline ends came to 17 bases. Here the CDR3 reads CASSLVTDGGFTEAFF. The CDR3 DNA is TGTGCCAGCAGCTTGGTCACAGACGGCGGGTTTACTGAAGCTTTCTTT.

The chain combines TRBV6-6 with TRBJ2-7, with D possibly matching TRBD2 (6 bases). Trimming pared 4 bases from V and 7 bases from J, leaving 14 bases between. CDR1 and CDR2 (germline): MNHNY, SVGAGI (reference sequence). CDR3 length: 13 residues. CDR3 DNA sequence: TGTGCCAGCAGTTCCAGGAGGGCTCAAGAGCAGTACTTC. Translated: CASSSRRAQEQYF.

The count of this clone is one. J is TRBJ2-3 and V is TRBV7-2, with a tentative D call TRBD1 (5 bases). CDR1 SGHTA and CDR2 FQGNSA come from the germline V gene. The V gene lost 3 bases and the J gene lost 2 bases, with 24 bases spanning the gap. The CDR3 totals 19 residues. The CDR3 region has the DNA TGTGCCAGCAGCTTCCGAGTATTCCCGACAGTTCTCGACACAGATACGCAGTATTTT. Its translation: CASSFRVFPTVLDTDTQYF. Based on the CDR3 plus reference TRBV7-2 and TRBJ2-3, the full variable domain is GAGVSQSPSNKVTEKGKDVELRCDPISGHTALYWYRQSLGQGLEFLIYFQGNSAPDKSGLPSDRFSAERTGGSVSTLTIQRTQQEDSAVYLCASSFRVFPTVLDTDTQYFGPGTRLTVL.

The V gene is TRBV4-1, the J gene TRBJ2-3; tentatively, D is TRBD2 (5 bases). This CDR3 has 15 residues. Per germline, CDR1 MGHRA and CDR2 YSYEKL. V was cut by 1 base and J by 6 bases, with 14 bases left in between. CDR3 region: CASSQAPDWGDTQYF. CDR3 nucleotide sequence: TGCGCCAGCAGCCAAGCCCCGGACTGGGGTGATACGCAGTATTTT.

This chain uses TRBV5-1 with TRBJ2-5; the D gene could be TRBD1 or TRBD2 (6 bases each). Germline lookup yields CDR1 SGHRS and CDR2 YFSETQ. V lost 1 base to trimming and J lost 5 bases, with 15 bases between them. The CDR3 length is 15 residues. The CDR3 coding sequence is TGCGCCAGCAGCTTGATGTACAGGGACTGGGAGACCCAGTACTTC. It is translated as CASSLMYRDWETQYF. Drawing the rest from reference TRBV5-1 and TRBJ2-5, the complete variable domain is KAGVTQTPRYLIKTRGQQVTLSCSPISGHRSVSWYQQTPGQGLQFLFEYFSETQRNKGNFPGRFSGRQFSNSRSEMNVSTLELGDSALYLCASSLMYRDWETQYFGPGTRLLVL.